This TCR beta chain stems from a study of blood T cell repertoires in COVID-19. Per the study methods: Using reference gene primer amplification, nucleated cell counts were estimated. Generated by immunoSEQ multiplex PCR, the TCRdb table keeps only in-frame clones and is missing some. Clone size and the V and J calls come from that table; the DNA yielded D and trimming. The table records approximately 15,000 clones, 70% to 85% of them present only once. In this sample, this clone turned up once. V was pared by 5 bases and J by 3 bases, with 1 base of the junction left unmatched. The length of the CDR3 is 14 residues. Germline CDR1 is SGHTA and CDR2 is FQGTGA.

Sequencing was carried out using peripheral blood. This TCR was recovered from a woman in her 50s with active or convalescent COVID-19. The V gene is TRBV7-3, the J gene TRBJ2-1; TRBD2 matches 10 bases. The chain's CDR3 is CASSRTSGYNEQFF. The DNA for the CDR3 is TGTGCCAGCAGCCGGACTAGCGGCTACAATGAGCAGTTCTTC. Full variable domain (missing parts from reference TRBV7-3 and TRBJ2-1): GAGVSQTPSNKVTEKGKYVELRCDPISGHTALYWYRQSLGQGPEFLIYFQGTGAADDSGLPNDRFFAVRPEGSVSTLKIQRTERGDSAVYLCASSRTSGYNEQFFGPGTRLTVL.